This TCR beta chain was recorded in a study of regulatory T cells in long-lasting Graves disease. Study-wide findings and caveats: The number of shared public clonotypes was higher in persistent patients (roughly 3,000) than new patients (about 910).

Combining iRepertoire HTBI primers with Arm-PCR of CDR3 regions, the authors built TCR beta libraries. MiXCR was run by TCRdb on the multiplex PCR reads, yielding one entry per CDR3 protein. The sample carries about 430,000 distinct CDR3 sequences, around 20% recorded once. CDR3 size: 15 residues. Germline trimming cut 0 bases from V and 4 bases from J; bases unmatched to any gene: 6. CDR1 and CDR2 from the germline V gene are SGHDT and YYEEEE. Note on this clonotype: The antigen is not known.

This sample's time point: persistent/refractory GD, antithyroid drugs over 5 years with positive TRAb. Construction of the TCR library relied on RNA isolated from PBMCs. The receptor was isolated from a female donor with Graves disease. The rearrangement links TRBV5-6 to TRBJ1-1, with TRBD1 matching over 7 bases. Sample: peripheral blood mononuclear cells (PBMCs), taken when the disease was refractory, from a patient treated with antithyroid drugs. The CDR3 coding sequence is TGTGCCAGCAGCTTGGGAGACAGGGAGTCCACTGAAGCTTTCTTT. This translates into CASSLGDRESTEAFF.